This T cell receptor beta chain was obtained from a study of technical replicates of blood from a few donors. V was cut by 6 bases and J by 2 bases, with 9 bases left in between. The CDR3 runs 13 residues. From germline, CDR1 is SGHNT and CDR2 YENEEA. The method was immunoSEQ multiplex PCR; TCRdb's version includes in-frame clones alone and lacks a portion of them. The repertoire has 70,000 to 95,000 clones, 91% of them found once; the top ten carry 0.3% to 0.5%. This clonotype was sampled from a human donor in good health. Some clones in this sample may be carry-over from other donors' samples. V is TRBV11-3 and J is TRBJ2-3; the D gene is possibly TRBD1 (5 bases). The source material was T cells isolated from PBMCs. This chain's CDR3 is CASRGVNTDTQYF. CDR3 in DNA: TGTGCCAGCAGAGGGGTCAACACAGATACGCAGTATTTT.